The clone carrying this TCR beta chain appeared a single time. What it binds is unknown. This record belongs to a study of T cell responses to AZD1222 COVID-19 vaccine. J gave up 4 bases and V 6 bases, and 9 bases lay outside the gene matches. The CDR3 extends over 15 amino acids. Germline lookup yields CDR1 KGHSH and CDR2 LQKENI. Profiled with immunoSEQ multiplex PCR; TCRdb holds only in-frame clones, not every one. The sample holds about 190,000 clones, about 87% seen once. Overall study results and limits: Baseline testing showed seropositivity in only a handful of AZD1222 recipients. Researchers took repertoire samples only after the peak T cell response had come.

This receptor was identified in an adult in good health. The chain couples TRBV18 to TRBJ2-3; 8 bases match TRBD2. Specimen: peripheral blood, collected on day 0 of MenACWY control vaccination. The CDR3 protein is CASSPGGNRADTQYF. The CDR3, as DNA: TGTGCCAGCTCCCCGGGGGGGAACCGAGCAGATACGCAGTATTTT.